This T cell receptor (beta chain) was captured in a study of OX40 agonist ivuxolimab in advanced cancers. At the level of the study: Participants, 82.7% male, averaged about 56 years of age, ranging from about 20 to 79.

As regards this clone: Its antigen is still unknown.

The CDR3 spans 15 residues. Trimming shortened V by 6 bases and J by 0 bases, and 14 bases separated the two germline ends. Germline lookup yields CDR1 SEHNR and CDR2 FQNEAQ (reference sequence). Sequencing was performed with immunoSEQ multiplex PCR; in TCRdb, only in-frame clones are kept and a portion is missing. The sample has about 73,000 clones, about 89% seen once; the top ten hold approximately 0.72%. Notes on the study in general: The study found that CD8+ T cells averaged more expanded clones than CD4+.

The V and J genes are TRBV7-9 and TRBJ1-1, with D tentatively TRBD1 (6 bases). The source material was CD4+ or CD8+ T cells sorted from blood, sampled in a trial of the OX40 agonist ivuxolimab. This sequence was found in an adult with an advanced solid tumor such as melanoma, head and neck, liver or kidney cancer. The CDR3 nucleotides read TGTGCCAGCAGGGTCCCTTCAGGGGTGAACACTGAAGCTTTCTTT. Translated, it gives CASRVPSGVNTEAFF.